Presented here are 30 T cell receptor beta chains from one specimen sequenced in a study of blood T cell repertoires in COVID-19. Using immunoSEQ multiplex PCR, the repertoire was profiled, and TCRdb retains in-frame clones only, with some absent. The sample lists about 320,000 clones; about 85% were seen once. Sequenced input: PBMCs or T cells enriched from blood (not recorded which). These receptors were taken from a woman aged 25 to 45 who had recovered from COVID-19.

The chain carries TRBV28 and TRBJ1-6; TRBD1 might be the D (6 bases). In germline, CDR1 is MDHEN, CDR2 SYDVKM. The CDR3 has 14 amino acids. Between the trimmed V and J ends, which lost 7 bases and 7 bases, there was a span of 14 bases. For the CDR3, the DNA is TGTGCCAGCACCATGGGGGCGGTGAATTCACCCCTCCACTTT. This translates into CASTMGAVNSPLHF.

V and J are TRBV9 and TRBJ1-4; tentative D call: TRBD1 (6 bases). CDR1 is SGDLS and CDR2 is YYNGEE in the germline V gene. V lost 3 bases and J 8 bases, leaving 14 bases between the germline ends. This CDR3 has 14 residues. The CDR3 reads CASSEGDLGEKLFF. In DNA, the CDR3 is TGTGCCAGCAGCGAGGGGGATCTGGGCGAAAAACTGTTTTTT.

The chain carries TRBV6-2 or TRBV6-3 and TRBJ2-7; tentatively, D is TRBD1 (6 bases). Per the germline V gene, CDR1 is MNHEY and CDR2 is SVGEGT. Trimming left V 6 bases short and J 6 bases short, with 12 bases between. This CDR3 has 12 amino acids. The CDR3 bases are TGTGCCAGCAGCCACAGGGTCGCCGAGCAGTACTTC. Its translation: CASSHRVAEQYF.

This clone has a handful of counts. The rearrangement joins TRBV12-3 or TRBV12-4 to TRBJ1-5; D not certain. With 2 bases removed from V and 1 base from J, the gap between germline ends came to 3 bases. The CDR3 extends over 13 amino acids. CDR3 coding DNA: TGTGCCAGCAGTTTACAGAGCAATCAGCCCCAGCATTTT. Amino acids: CASSLQSNQPQHF.

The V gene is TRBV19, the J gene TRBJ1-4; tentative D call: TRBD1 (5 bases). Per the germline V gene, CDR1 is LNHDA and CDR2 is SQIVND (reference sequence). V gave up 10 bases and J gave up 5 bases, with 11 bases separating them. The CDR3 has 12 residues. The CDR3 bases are TGTGCCACCCTGGGGCGAAATGAAAAACTGTTTTTT. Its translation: CATLGRNEKLFF.

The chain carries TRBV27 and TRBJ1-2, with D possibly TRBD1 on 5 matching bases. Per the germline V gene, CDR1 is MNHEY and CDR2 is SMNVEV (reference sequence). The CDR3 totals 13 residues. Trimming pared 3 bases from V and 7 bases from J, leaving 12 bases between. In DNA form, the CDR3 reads TGTGCCAGCAGTTTTTGGGGGGATTCTGGCTACACCTTC. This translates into CASSFWGDSGYTF.

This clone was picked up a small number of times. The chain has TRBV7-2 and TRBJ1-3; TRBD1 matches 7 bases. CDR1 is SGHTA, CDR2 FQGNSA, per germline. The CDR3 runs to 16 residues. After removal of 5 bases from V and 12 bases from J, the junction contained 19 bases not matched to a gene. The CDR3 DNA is TGTGCCAGCAGCACCCGGACAGGCCTAGAGTTTGAGGGCATATATTTT. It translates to CASSTRTGLEFEGIYF.

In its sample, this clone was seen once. This CDR3 reads CASSQDSKETQYF. CDR3 in DNA: TGTGCCAGCAGCCAGGACTCAAAAGAGACCCAGTACTTC. The chain has TRBV7-3 and TRBJ2-5; tentative D call: TRBD2 (5 bases). This CDR3 region has 13 residues. V lost 5 bases to trimming and J lost 3 bases, with 10 bases between them. From germline, CDR1 is SGHTA and CDR2 FQGTGA.

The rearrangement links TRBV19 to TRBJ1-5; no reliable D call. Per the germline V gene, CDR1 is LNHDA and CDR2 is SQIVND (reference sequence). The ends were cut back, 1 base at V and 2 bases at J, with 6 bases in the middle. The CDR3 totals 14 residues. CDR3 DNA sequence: TGTGCCAGTAGTATAGTTACAGGCAATCAGCCCCAGCATTTT. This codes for CASSIVTGNQPQHF.

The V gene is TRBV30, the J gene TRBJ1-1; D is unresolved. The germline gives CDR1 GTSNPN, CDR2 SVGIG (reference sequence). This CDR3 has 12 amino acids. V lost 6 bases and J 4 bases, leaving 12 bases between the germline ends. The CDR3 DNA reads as TGTGCCTGCATTCCTCGGGGCACTGAAGCTTTCTTT. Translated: CACIPRGTEAFF.

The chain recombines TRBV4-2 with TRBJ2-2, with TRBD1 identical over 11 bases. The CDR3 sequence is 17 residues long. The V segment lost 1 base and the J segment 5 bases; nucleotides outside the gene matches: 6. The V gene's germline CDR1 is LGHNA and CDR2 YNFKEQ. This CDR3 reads CASSQGAGTGGTGELFF. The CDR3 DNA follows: TGTGCCAGCAGCCAAGGGGCCGGGACAGGGGGGACCGGGGAGCTGTTTTTT.

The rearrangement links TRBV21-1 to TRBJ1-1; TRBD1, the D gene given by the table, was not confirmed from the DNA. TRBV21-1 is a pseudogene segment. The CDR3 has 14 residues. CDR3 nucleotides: TGTGCCAGCAGCAACCTTACAGTGAACACTGAAGCTTTCTTT. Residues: CASSNLTVNTEAFF.

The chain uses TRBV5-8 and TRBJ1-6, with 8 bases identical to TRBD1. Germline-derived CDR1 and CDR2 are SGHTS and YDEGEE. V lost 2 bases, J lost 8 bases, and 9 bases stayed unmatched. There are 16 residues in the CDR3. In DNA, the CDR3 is TGTGCCAGCAGCTTTGGGACAGGTGGACGGCATTCACCCCTCCACTTT. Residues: CASSFGTGGRHSPLHF.

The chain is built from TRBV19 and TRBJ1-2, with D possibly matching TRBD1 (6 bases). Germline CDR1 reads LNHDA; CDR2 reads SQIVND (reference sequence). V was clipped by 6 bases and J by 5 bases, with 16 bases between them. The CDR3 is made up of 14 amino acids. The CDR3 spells CASSPPGGVYGYTF. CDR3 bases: TGTGCCAGTAGCCCCCCTGGGGGCGTTTATGGCTACACCTTC.

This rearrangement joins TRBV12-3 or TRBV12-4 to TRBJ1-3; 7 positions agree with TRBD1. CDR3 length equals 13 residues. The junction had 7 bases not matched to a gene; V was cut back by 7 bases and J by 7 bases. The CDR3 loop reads CASTKGTANTIYF. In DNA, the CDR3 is TGTGCCAGCACTAAGGGGACAGCTAACACCATATATTTT.

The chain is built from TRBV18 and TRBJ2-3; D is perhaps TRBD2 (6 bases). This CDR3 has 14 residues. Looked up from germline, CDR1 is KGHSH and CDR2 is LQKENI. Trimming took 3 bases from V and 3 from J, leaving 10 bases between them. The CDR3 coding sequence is TGTGCCAGCTCACCTGCGGGGAAGACAGATACGCAGTATTTT. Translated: CASSPAGKTDTQYF.

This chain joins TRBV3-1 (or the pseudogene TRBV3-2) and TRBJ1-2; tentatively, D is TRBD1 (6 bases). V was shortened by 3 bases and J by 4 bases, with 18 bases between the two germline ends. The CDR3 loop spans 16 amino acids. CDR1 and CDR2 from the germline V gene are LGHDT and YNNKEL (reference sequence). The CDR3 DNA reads TGTGCCAGCAGCCATACCTCAGACAGGTTTTCCTATGGCTACACCTTC. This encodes CASSHTSDRFSYGYTF.

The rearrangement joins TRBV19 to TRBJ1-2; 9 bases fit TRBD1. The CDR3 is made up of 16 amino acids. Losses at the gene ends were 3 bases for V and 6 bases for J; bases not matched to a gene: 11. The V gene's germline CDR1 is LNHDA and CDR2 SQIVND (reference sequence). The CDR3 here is CASSMTAVGQGNGYTF. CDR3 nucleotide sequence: TGTGCCAGTAGTATGACGGCAGTTGGACAGGGGAATGGCTACACCTTC.

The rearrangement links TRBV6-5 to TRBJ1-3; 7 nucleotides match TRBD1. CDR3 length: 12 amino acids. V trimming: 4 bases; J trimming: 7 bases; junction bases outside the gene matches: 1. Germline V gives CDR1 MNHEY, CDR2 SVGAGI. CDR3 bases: TGTGCCAGCAGTTCAGGGGGGAACACCATATATTTT. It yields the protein CASSSGGNTIYF.

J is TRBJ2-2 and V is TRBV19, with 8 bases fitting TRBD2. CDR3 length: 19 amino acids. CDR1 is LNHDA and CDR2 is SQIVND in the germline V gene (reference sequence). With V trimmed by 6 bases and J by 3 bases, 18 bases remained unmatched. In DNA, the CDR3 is TGTGCCAGTAGACCTCAGTGGCAGCGGGGGCTGGAGGACACCGGGGAGCTGTTTTTT. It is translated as CASRPQWQRGLEDTGELFF.

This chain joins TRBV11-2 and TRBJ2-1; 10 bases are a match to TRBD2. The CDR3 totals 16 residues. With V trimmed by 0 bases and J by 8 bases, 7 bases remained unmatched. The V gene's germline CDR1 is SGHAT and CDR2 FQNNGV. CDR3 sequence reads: CASSLDRASGGYEQFF. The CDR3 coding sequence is TGTGCCAGCAGCTTAGATCGTGCTAGCGGGGGTTATGAGCAGTTCTTC. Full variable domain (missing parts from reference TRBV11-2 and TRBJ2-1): EAGVAQSPRYKIIEKRQSVAFWCNPISGHATLYWYQQILGQGPKLLIQFQNNGVVDDSQLPKDRFSAERLKGVDSTLKIQPAKLEDSAVYLCASSLDRASGGYEQFFGPGTRLTVL.

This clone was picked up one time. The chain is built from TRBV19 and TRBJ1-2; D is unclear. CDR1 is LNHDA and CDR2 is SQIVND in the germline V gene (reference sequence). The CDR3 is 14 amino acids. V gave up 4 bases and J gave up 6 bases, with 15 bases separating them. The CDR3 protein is CASSTPWEVDGYTF. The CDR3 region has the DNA TGTGCCAGTAGTACCCCGTGGGAGGTGGATGGCTACACCTTC.

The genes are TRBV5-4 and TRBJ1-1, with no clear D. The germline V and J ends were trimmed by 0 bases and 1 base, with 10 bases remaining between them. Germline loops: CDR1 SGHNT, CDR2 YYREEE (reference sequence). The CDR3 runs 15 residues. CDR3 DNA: TGTGCCAGCAGCTTGGATAGTCAGCGGAACACTGAAGCTTTCTTT. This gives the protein CASSLDSQRNTEAFF.

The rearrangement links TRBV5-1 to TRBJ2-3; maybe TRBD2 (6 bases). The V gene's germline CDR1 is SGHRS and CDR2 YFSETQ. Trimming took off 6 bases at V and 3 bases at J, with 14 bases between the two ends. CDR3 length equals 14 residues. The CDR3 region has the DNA TGCGCCAGCATGTTCGACCGGGGGACAGATACGCAGTATTTT. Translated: CASMFDRGTDTQYF.

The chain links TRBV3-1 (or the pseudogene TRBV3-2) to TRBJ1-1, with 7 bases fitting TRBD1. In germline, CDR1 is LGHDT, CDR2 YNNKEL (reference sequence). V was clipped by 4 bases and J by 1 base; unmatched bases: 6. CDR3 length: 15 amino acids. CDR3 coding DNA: TGTGCCAGCAGCCGATCCGGACAGGAGAACACTGAAGCTTTCTTT. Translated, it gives CASSRSGQENTEAFF.

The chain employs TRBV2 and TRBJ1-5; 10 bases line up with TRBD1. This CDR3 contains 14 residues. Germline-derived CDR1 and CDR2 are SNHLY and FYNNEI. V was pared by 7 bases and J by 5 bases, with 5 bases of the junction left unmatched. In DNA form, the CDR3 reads TGTGCCAGCAAACGGACAGGGGGATATCAGCCCCAGCATTTT. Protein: CASKRTGGYQPQHF.

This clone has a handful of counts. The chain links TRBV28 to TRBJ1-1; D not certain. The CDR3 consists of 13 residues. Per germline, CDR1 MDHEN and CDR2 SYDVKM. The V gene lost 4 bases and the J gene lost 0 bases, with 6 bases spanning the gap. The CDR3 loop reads CASSSTVNTEAFF. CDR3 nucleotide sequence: TGTGCCAGCAGTTCTACAGTGAACACTGAAGCTTTCTTT.

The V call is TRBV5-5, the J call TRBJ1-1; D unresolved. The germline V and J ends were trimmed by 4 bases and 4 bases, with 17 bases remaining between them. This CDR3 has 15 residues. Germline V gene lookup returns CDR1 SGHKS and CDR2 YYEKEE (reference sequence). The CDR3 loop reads CASSREQRVGTEAFF. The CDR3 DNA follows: TGTGCCAGCAGCCGCGAGCAGAGGGTGGGCACTGAAGCTTTCTTT. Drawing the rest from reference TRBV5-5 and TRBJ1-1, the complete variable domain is DAGVTQSPTHLIKTRGQQVTLRCSPISGHKSVSWYQQVLGQGPQFIFQYYEKEERGRGNFPDRFSARQFPNYSSELNVNALLLGDSALYLCASSREQRVGTEAFFGQGTRLTVV.

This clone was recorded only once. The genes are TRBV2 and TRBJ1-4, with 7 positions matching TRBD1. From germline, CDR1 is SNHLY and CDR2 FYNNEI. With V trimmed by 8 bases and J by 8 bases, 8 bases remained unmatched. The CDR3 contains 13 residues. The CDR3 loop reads CASLTGPWEKLFF. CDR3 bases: TGTGCCAGCCTGACAGGGCCGTGGGAAAAACTGTTTTTT.

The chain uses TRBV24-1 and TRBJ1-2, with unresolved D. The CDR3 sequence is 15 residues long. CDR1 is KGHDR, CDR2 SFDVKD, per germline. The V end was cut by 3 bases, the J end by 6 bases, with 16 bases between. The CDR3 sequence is CATSDPRSPEDGYTF. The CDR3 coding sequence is TGTGCCACCAGTGATCCGAGGTCCCCCGAAGATGGCTACACCTTC.